The 10 T cell receptor beta chains in this list originate from one sample, sequenced in a study of blood T cells in healthy people across ages. Primed by a sample-barcoded 5' primer and a J-beta primer mix, a second PCR proceeded for about 6 to 11 cycles. Using its own MiXCR run on the 5' RACE reads, TCRdb lists one record per CDR3 protein. Of hundreds of thousands of distinct CDR3 sequences in the sample, about 56% were seen once. The sample consisted of blood. All receptors come from a man in his forties in good health.

The chain has TRBV6-2 or TRBV6-3 and TRBJ1-5; tentative D call: TRBD1 (6 bases). The germline V gene has CDR1 MNHEY and CDR2 SVGEGT. V was clipped by 5 bases and J by 2 bases, with 10 bases between them. The CDR3 spans 14 residues. Written as DNA, the CDR3 is TGTGCCAGCAGTGCTTACAGGGGCAATCAGCCCCAGCATTTT. Translating gives CASSAYRGNQPQHF.

The V call is TRBV7-2, the J call TRBJ2-7; D possibly matches TRBD1 or TRBD2 (6 bases each). Trimming shortened V by 4 bases and J by 6 bases, and 22 bases separated the two germline ends. The length of the CDR3 is 16 residues. Germline lookup yields CDR1 SGHTA and CDR2 FQGNSA. CDR3 amino acids: CASSSRNEKKGGEQYF. The DNA for the CDR3 is TGTGCCAGCAGCTCACGAAATGAAAAAAAGGGGGGCGAGCAGTACTTC.

The sample holds many counts of this clonotype. The V gene is TRBV12-3 or TRBV12-4, the J gene TRBJ2-3; TRBD1 matches at 9 bases. Trimming cost V 4 bases and J 4 bases; bases outside gene matches: 3. This CDR3 spans 14 amino acids. The CDR3 DNA follows: TGTGCCAGCAGTTCCGACAGGGGGTCAGATACGCAGTATTTT. Its protein product is CASSSDRGSDTQYF.

The chain is built from TRBV6-5 and TRBJ2-5, with 11 bases lining up with TRBD1. After removal of 1 base from V and 4 bases from J, the junction contained 2 bases not matched to a gene. The CDR3 totals 15 residues. CDR1 and CDR2 (germline): MNHEY, SVGAGI. The CDR3 spells CASSYWTGGRETQYF. The CDR3 coding sequence is TGTGCCAGCAGTTACTGGACAGGGGGCCGAGAGACCCAGTACTTC.

The rearrangement joins TRBV6-5 to TRBJ2-1, with 9 bases identical to TRBD2. There are 15 residues in the CDR3. The germline CDR1 and CDR2 sequences are MNHEY and SVGAGI. With 2 bases clipped from V and 13 bases from J, the junction kept 12 bases outside the gene matches. As DNA, the CDR3 is TGTGCCAGCAGTTACGCGGGGGGGCCAGGGGCTGATCAGTTCTTC. This sequence encodes CASSYAGGPGADQFF.

The chain uses TRBV6-1 and TRBJ1-2; 8 nucleotides agree with TRBD1. The CDR3 consists of 17 residues. J was trimmed by 5 bases and V by 7 bases; bases with no gene match: 18. The germline V gene encodes CDR1 MNHNS and CDR2 SASEGT. CDR3 nucleotides: TGTGCCAGCACCAAATCACGGAACCAGGGGGCGGTTTATGGCTACACCTTC. This encodes CASTKSRNQGAVYGYTF.

This clonotype appeared a few times. One junction end disagrees with the germline gene, perhaps due to a read error. The rearrangement joins TRBV7-7 to TRBJ2-2, with 7 positions matching TRBD2. CDR3 length: 15 amino acids. In germline, CDR1 is SSHAT, CDR2 FNYEAQ (reference sequence). In DNA, the CDR3 is TGTGCTAGCAGCTTACAGCGGGGTGGTGCCGGGGAGCTGTTTTTT. It encodes CASSLQRGGAGELFF.

The V call is TRBV7-3, the J call TRBJ2-3; TRBD2 might be the D (5 bases). The CDR3 runs to 15 residues. Trimming removed 7 bases at V and 0 bases at J, with 14 bases between. Germline V gene sequence: CDR1 SGHTA, CDR2 FQGTGA. The CDR3 spells CASTKNGLSTDTQYF. The CDR3 DNA is TGTGCCAGCACGAAAAACGGACTTAGCACAGATACGCAGTATTTT.

This clonotype has a single count. This chain links TRBV20-1 with TRBJ2-3, with TRBD2 as a possible D gene (6 bases). The germline V gene has CDR1 DFQATT and CDR2 SNEGSKA (reference sequence). Deletions cut 8 bases from V and 2 bases from J, with 11 bases between. CDR3 size: 12 residues. The CDR3 nucleotides read TGCAGTTCTGGACTACTCACAGATACGCAGTATTTT. Translation: CSSGLLTDTQYF.

The genes are TRBV6-1 and TRBJ2-7; the D gene is possibly TRBD1 (6 bases). The CDR3 covers 16 residues. Trimming cost V 4 bases and J 5 bases, with 21 bases left between them. Germline assignment: CDR1 MNHNS and CDR2 SASEGT. The CDR3 DNA reads TGTGCCAGCAGTGCCGGGTACAGGGAGCCCCTCCACGAGCAGTACTTC. Protein: CASSAGYREPLHEQYF.